Listed below are T cell receptor beta chains from one sample, sequenced in a study of PD-1 blockade in classical Hodgkin lymphoma. Assay used: immunoSEQ multiplex PCR; TCRdb lists only in-frame clones, some missing. The repertoire holds about 14,000 clones, with 86% as singletons. The sequences come from peripheral blood mononuclear cells (PBMCs), collected at baseline. The receptors were gathered from a human donor with classical Hodgkin lymphoma. Both conserved end residues are part of each CDR3. The order of the fields is V gene, CDR3 protein.

v_call: TRBV7-9
cdr3_aa: CASSTGQATYEQYF

v_call: TRBV6-5
cdr3_aa: CASSYSAGSSYEQYF

v_call: TRBV2
cdr3_aa: CASRGISTEAFF

v_call: TRBV14
cdr3_aa: CASRSRTNEKLFF

v_call: TRBV27
cdr3_aa: CASSLSAGGSEGYTF

v_call: TRBV4-1
cdr3_aa: CASSSEGTQYF

v_call: TRBV28
cdr3_aa: CASSLINEKLFF

v_call: TRBV7-2
cdr3_aa: CASSLVWTGNTGELFF

v_call: TRBV5-1
cdr3_aa: CASSPDTYNEQFF

v_call: TRBV5-4
cdr3_aa: CASSLGGSGGLFSTDTQYF

v_call: TRBV28
cdr3_aa: CASSFWASGSYNEQFF

v_call: TRBV6-1
cdr3_aa: CASSEVSNGYTF

v_call: TRBV6-6
cdr3_aa: CASSYRGATNEKLFF

v_call: TRBV27
cdr3_aa: CASSLGKTQYF

v_call: TRBV29-1
cdr3_aa: CSVGGQGTYEQYF

v_call: TRBV29-1
cdr3_aa: CSVEDWDRGRQETQYF

v_call: TRBV9
cdr3_aa: CASSPGTTSYEQYF

v_call: TRBV19
cdr3_aa: CASSWQANYGYTF

v_call: TRBV2
cdr3_aa: CASSETGAKTQYF

v_call: TRBV6-1
cdr3_aa: CASSERGIDGYTF

v_call: TRBV4-2
cdr3_aa: CASSQEASGLSYNEQFF

v_call: TRBV6-6
cdr3_aa: CASSYLTARDPQYF

v_call: TRBV6-1
cdr3_aa: CASQTDTYQPQHF

v_call: TRBV9
cdr3_aa: CASSVGLDRHSAGANVLTF

v_call: TRBV7-2
cdr3_aa: CASSLAGRGEQYF

v_call: TRBV29-1
cdr3_aa: CSVRSQTYEQYF

v_call: TRBV2
cdr3_aa: CASSYPDRRGSGNQPQHF

v_call: TRBV5-8
cdr3_aa: CASSFEGWSAILYGYTF

v_call: TRBV14
cdr3_aa: CASSQFSGRSSYNEQFF